The rows below give T cell receptor beta chains drawn from one sample of a study of identical twins. TCRdb re-called the 5' RACE reads through MiXCR, storing one row per CDR3 protein. This table has 500,000 to 550,000 distinct CDR3 sequences, around 20% appearing once. This sample was shared with a second study, whose subject was yellow fever vaccine responses in identical twins.

Material for sequencing was CD4+ T cells sorted from blood. These receptors all stem from a woman aged 18-35 years in good health. The CDR3 runs from the conserved cysteine through the conserved F or W. A D gene is named only where the DNA matches it firmly. Expanded clones get a size class; other rows say once, few or many, or leave the size out.

>NA|few|TRBV6-1|TRBJ1-4
CASSEAGSHRGEKLFF
TGTGCCAGCAGTGAAGCCGGTTCCCATCGGGGTGAAAAACTGTTTTTT
>NA|once|TRBV3-1|TRBJ2-2
CASSQERNTGELFF
TGTGCCAGCAGCCAAGAGCGGAACACCGGGGAGCTGTTTTTT
>NA|NA|TRBV27|TRBJ1-1
CASSLTWYTEAFF
TGTGCCAGCAGTTTGACCTGGTACACTGAAGCTTTCTTT
>TRBD1|NA|TRBV4-1|TRBJ2-2
CASSRLGQGFTGELFF
TGCGCCAGCAGCCGCTTGGGACAGGGGTTCACCGGGGAGCTGTTTTTT
>TRBD1|few|TRBV5-1|TRBJ2-1
CASSLGWDRYNEQFF
TGCGCCAGCAGCTTGGGGTGGGACAGATACAATGAGCAGTTCTTC
>NA|few|TRBV24-1|TRBJ2-1
CATSDTAAGTARERQFF
TGTGCCACCAGTGATACGGCAGCGGGCACAGCCCGGGAGCGGCAGTTCTTC
>TRBD2|NA|TRBV6-5|TRBJ2-5
CASSYSPGLAGGKETQYF
TGTGCCAGCAGTTACTCACCAGGACTAGCGGGAGGGAAAGAGACCCAGTACTTC
>TRBD2|NA|TRBV6-5|TRBJ2-4
CASSYPSSGKNIQYF
TGTGCCAGCAGTTACCCTTCTAGCGGCAAAAACATTCAGTACTTC
>NA|NA|TRBV12-3/TRBV12-4|TRBJ2-1
CAGASGSYNEQFF
TGTGCCGGCGCCAGTGGCTCCTACAATGAGCAGTTCTTC
>TRBD1|NA|TRBV6-2/TRBV6-3|TRBJ2-1
CASTRDRVMREQFF
TGTGCCAGCACCCGGGACAGGGTGATGCGTGAGCAGTTCTTC
>NA|NA|TRBV7-9|TRBJ2-5
CASRSTDQETQYF
TGTGCCAGCAGATCGACAGACCAAGAGACCCAGTACTTC
>TRBD2|NA|TRBV24-1|TRBJ2-5
CATSDLPRGGPSQETQYF
TGTGCCACCAGTGATTTGCCCCGGGGGGGGCCTTCTCAAGAGACCCAGTACTTC
>NA|many|TRBV12-3/TRBV12-4|TRBJ2-3
CASSRADYTDTQYF
TGTGCCAGCAGTAGGGCCGACTACACAGATACGCAGTATTTT
>NA|few|TRBV7-9|TRBJ1-2
CASSSTREVNYGYTF
TGTGCCAGCAGCTCAACAAGGGAGGTCAACTATGGCTACACCTTC
>NA|few|TRBV11-2|TRBJ2-7
CASSFFRRSHEQYF
TGTGCCAGCAGCTTTTTTCGCAGATCCCACGAGCAGTACTTC
>TRBD2|few|TRBV10-3|TRBJ2-3
CAISESSGGGADTQYF
TGTGCCATCAGTGAATCGTCGGGGGGGGGTGCAGATACGCAGTATTTT
>NA|few|TRBV2|TRBJ2-1
CASSEGTYIGEQFF
TGTGCCAGCAGTGAAGGGACCTACATCGGGGAGCAGTTCTTC
>NA|NA|TRBV4-1|TRBJ1-2
CASSRESGYGYTF
TGCGCCAGCAGCCGCGAATCGGGCTATGGCTACACCTTC
>NA|NA|TRBV7-9|TRBJ2-3
CASSPSREHTDTQYF
TGTGCCAGCAGCCCGTCCAGGGAGCACACAGATACGCAGTATTTT
>NA|NA|TRBV29-1|TRBJ2-3
CSIARVGGTDTQYF
TGCAGCATTGCGCGGGTCGGGGGCACAGATACGCAGTATTTT
>NA|NA|TRBV12-3/TRBV12-4|TRBJ2-6
CASSISDSGANVLTF
TGTGCCAGCAGTATATCAGACTCTGGGGCCAACGTCCTGACTTTC
>NA|NA|TRBV6-5|TRBJ2-5
CASSTIGETQYF
TGTGCCAGCAGTACCATCGGGGAGACCCAGTACTTC
>NA|NA|TRBV20-1|TRBJ2-1
CSARDVRTSGGEQFF
TGCAGTGCTAGAGATGTGCGGACCTCGGGTGGTGAGCAGTTCTTC
>TRBD1|NA|TRBV5-6|TRBJ2-5
CASNFLRTGKETQYF
TGTGCCAGCAACTTCCTCCGGACAGGGAAAGAGACCCAGTACTTC
>NA|NA|TRBV12-3/TRBV12-4|TRBJ1-1
CASSSQSGRSEAFF
TGTGCCAGCAGTTCCCAATCGGGGCGGTCTGAAGCTTTCTTT
>NA|few|TRBV5-1|TRBJ1-2
CASSLGDAGLGYTF
TGCGCCAGCAGCTTGGGGGATGCGGGTCTTGGCTACACCTTC
>NA|NA|TRBV5-1|TRBJ2-5
CASSSGTRETQYF
TGCGCCAGCAGCTCCGGGACACGAGAGACCCAGTACTTC
>TRBD1|many|TRBV6-1|TRBJ2-7
CASSRLGQGAFYEQYF
TGTGCCAGCAGTCGCTTAGGACAGGGGGCTTTCTACGAGCAGTACTTC
>NA|few|TRBV12-3/TRBV12-4|TRBJ2-5
CASTPSGRQETQYF
TGTGCCAGCACCCCCTCCGGGCGACAAGAGACCCAGTACTTC
>NA|NA|TRBV18|TRBJ2-3
CASSPGAASDTQYF
TGTGCCAGCTCACCAGGGGCAGCATCGGATACGCAGTATTTT
>NA|few|TRBV7-9|TRBJ2-5
CASSREAGGAQTQYF
TGTGCCAGCAGCCGAGAGGCTGGCGGGGCCCAGACCCAGTACTTC